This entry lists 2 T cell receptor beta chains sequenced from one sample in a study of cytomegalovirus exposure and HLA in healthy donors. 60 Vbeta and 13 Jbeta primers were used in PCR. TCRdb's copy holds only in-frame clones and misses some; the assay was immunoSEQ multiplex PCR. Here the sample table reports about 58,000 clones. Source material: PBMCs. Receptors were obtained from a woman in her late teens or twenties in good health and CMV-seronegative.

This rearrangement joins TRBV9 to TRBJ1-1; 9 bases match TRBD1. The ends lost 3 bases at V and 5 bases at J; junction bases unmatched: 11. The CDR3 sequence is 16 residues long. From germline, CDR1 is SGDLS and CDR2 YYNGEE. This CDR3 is CASSALQGAPGTEAFF. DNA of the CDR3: TGTGCCAGCAGCGCATTACAGGGGGCCCCGGGGACTGAAGCTTTCTTT.

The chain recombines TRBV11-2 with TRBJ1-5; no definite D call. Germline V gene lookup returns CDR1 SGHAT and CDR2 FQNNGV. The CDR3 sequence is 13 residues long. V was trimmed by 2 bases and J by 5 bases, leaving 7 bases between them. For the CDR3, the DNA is TGTGCCAGCAGCTTAACCGCGGATCAGCCCCAGCATTTT. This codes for CASSLTADQPQHF.